This TCR beta chain stems from a study of graft-versus-host responses after intestinal transplantation. In the study overall: The study gave all recipients anti-thymocyte globulin induction, then tacrolimus and steroids for 2 to 3 years.

CDR1 and CDR2 from the germline V gene are MNHEY and SVGAGI. The CDR3 sequence is 13 residues long. The V end lost 5 bases, the J end lost 4 bases, and 9 bases lay between the germline ends. On this clone: The target antigen is unknown.

Study outcomes and limitations: Declining HvG levels early post-transplant were linked to peak circulating GvH clone levels.

The data were produced by immunoSEQ multiplex PCR, yet TCRdb's version contains in-frame clones alone and is incomplete. The profile covers under 140,000 clones, with over 85% appearing a single time and around 0.49% taken by the ten largest. The rearrangement uses TRBV6-5 and TRBJ2-1; D gene unclear. Sequencing used unstimulated CD8+ T cells sorted from spleen or lymph node cells, obtained before intestinal transplant. The sequence came from a human donor who received an intestinal transplant. The CDR3 loop reads CASSDIDYNEQFF. The CDR3 nucleotides read TGTGCCAGCAGTGATATAGATTACAATGAGCAGTTCTTC.